These 8 T cell receptor beta chains share one sample of origin, sequenced in a study of blood T cell repertoires in COVID-19. TCRdb's table, derived via immunoSEQ multiplex PCR, lists solely in-frame clones and lacks some. The sample contains approximately 230,000 clones, around 88% of which appear only once. The sequenced sample was peripheral blood. The source is an elderly man with acute or convalescent COVID-19.

The chain employs TRBV3-1 (or the pseudogene TRBV3-2) and TRBJ2-1, with TRBD2 identical over 9 bases. V lost 7 bases, J lost 4 bases, and 11 bases stayed unmatched. Germline assignment: CDR1 LGHDT and CDR2 YNNKEL (reference sequence). The CDR3 runs to 16 residues. The CDR3 DNA sequence: TGTGCCAGCACCCCGGTGGCTAGCGGGATATACAATGAGCAGTTCTTC. It encodes CASTPVASGIYNEQFF.

The genes are TRBV20-1 and TRBJ2-7, with 13 bases matching TRBD2. Germline-derived CDR1 and CDR2 are DFQATT and SNEGSKA (reference sequence). The CDR3 extends over 15 amino acids. The V segment lost 3 bases and the J segment 2 bases; nucleotides outside the gene matches: 4. CDR3 sequence reads: CSASGLAGATYEQYF. DNA for the CDR3: TGCAGTGCTAGTGGACTAGCGGGAGCCACCTACGAGCAGTACTTC.

The genes are TRBV5-1 and TRBJ2-1; 11 bases map to TRBD1. With V trimmed by 4 bases and J by 7 bases, 4 bases remained unmatched. Germline loops: CDR1 SGHRS, CDR2 YFSETQ. The CDR3 sequence is 14 residues long. Here the CDR3 DNA reads TGCGCCAGCAGCCGGGACAGGGGGATGAATGAGCAGTTCTTC. It codes for CASSRDRGMNEQFF.

The chain combines TRBV19 with TRBJ2-1; the match to TRBD2 covers 10 bases. Germline CDR1 and CDR2: LNHDA and SQIVND (reference sequence). The junction had 12 bases not matched to a gene; V was cut back by 4 bases and J by 9 bases. The CDR3 loop spans 16 amino acids. In DNA, the CDR3 is TGTGCCAGTAGTACTCACCAAGCGGGGGGGCCGGTTGAGCAGTTCTTC. It is translated as CASSTHQAGGPVEQFF.

The genes are TRBV6-2 or TRBV6-3 and TRBJ1-5; the match to TRBD1 covers 7 bases. This CDR3 comprises 16 residues. In germline, CDR1 is MNHEY, CDR2 SVGEGT. The V and J ends lost 2 bases and 2 bases, in that order; junction bases with no gene match: 6. The CDR3 nucleotides read TGTGCCAGCAGTTACGGAGGGGGCAGTGGCAATCAGCCCCAGCATTTT. Protein sequence: CASSYGGGSGNQPQHF.

The CDR3 coding sequence is TGTGCCAGCAGCTTAACAGGGGCGACCGGGGAGCTGTTTTTT. Protein sequence: CASSLTGATGELFF. The chain has TRBV11-3 and TRBJ2-2, with 7 bases lining up with TRBD1. The CDR3 spans 14 residues. Germline assignment: CDR1 SGHNT and CDR2 YENEEA. J was trimmed by 5 bases and V by 2 bases; bases with no gene match: 2.

This clone was picked up one time. This chain connects TRBV7-6 to TRBJ1-6; a weak D match, TRBD1 (5 bases). Trimming removed 0 bases at V and 13 bases at J, with 16 bases between. This CDR3 has 15 amino acids. Germline values: CDR1 SGHVS, CDR2 FNYEAQ. CDR3 coding DNA: TGTGCCAGCAGCTTAGCGGGGTTTGGAGGGGCTCCCCTCCACTTT. Its translation: CASSLAGFGGAPLHF.

The chain joins TRBV19 to TRBJ2-3, with a weak D call TRBD1 (6 bases). V shed 2 bases and J shed 4 bases, with 7 bases lying between them. CDR1 LNHDA and CDR2 SQIVND come from the germline V gene (reference sequence). The CDR3 spans 13 residues. DNA for the CDR3: TGTGCCAGTAGTATAAACAGGGCAGATACGCAGTATTTT. The encoded protein is CASSINRADTQYF.